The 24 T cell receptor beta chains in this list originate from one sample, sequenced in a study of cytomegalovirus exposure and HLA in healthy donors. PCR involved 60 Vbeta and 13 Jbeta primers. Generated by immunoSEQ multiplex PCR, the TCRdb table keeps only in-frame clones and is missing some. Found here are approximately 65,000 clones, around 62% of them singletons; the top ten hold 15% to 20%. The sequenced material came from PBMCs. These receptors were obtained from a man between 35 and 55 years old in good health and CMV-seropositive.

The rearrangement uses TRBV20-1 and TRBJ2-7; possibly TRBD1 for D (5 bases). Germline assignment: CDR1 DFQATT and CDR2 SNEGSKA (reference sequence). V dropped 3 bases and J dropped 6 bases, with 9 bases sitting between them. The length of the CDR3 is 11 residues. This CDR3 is CSASRQPEQYF. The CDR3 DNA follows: TGCAGTGCTAGTCGACAGCCCGAGCAGTACTTC.

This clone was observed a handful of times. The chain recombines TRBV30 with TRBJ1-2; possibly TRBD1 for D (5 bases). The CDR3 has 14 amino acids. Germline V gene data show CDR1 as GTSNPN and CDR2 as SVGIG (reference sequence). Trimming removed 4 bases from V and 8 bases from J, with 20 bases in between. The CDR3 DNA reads TGTGCCTGGACCCGAAGGGGACTCCAAGGAGGCTACACCTTC. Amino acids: CAWTRRGLQGGYTF.

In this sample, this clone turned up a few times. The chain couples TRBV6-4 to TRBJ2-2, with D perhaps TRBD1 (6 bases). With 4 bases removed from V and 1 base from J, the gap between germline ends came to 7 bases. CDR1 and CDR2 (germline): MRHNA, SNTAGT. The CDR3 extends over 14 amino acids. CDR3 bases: TGTGCCAGCAGTGTGGGACAGAACACCGGGGAGCTGTTTTTT. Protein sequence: CASSVGQNTGELFF.

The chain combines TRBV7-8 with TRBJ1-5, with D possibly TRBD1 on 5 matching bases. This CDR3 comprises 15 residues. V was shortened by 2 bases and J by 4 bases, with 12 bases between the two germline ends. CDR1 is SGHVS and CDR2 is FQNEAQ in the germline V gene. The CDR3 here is CASSLILSGNQPQHF. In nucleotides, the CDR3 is TGTGCCAGCAGCTTAATTTTGTCAGGGAATCAGCCCCAGCATTTT.

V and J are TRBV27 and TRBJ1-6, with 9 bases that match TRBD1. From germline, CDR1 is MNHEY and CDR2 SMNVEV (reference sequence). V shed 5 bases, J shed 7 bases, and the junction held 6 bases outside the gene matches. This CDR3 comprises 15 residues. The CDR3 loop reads CASSPRTGVNSPLHF. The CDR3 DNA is TGTGCCAGCAGTCCCCGGACAGGGGTAAATTCACCCCTCCACTTT.

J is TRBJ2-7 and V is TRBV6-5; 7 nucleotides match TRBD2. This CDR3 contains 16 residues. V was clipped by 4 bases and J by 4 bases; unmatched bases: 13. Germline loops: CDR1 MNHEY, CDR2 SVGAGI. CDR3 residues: CASSSGASGAVYEQYF. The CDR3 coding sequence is TGTGCCAGCAGTTCCGGTGCTAGCGGAGCAGTATACGAGCAGTACTTC.

CDR3 region: CASSGGNYNEQFF. The DNA for the CDR3 is TGTGCCAGCAGCGGGGGGAACTACAATGAGCAGTTCTTC. This rearrangement joins TRBV2 to TRBJ2-1; 7 nucleotides match TRBD2. With V trimmed by 6 bases and J by 3 bases, 2 bases remained unmatched. Germline V gene data show CDR1 as SNHLY and CDR2 as FYNNEI. This CDR3 region has 13 residues.

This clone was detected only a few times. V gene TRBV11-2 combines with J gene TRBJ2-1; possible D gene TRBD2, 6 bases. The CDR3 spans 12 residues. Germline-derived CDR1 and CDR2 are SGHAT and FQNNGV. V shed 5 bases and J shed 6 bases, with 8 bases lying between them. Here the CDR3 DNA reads TGTGCCAGCAGCCCCGGGGGCAATGAGCAGTTCTTC. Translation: CASSPGGNEQFF.

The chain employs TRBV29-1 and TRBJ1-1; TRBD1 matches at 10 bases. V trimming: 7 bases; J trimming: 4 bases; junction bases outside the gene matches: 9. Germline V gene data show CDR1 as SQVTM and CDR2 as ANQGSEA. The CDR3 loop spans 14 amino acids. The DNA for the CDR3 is TGCAGCGCTATGGGGGACAGGGGAGGCACTGAAGCTTTCTTT. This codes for CSAMGDRGGTEAFF.

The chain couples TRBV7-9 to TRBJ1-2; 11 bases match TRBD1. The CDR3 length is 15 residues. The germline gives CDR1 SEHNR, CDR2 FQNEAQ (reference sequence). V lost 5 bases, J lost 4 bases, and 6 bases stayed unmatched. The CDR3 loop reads CASSLGTGGGYGYTF. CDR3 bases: TGTGCCAGCAGCCTTGGGACAGGGGGGGGCTATGGCTACACCTTC. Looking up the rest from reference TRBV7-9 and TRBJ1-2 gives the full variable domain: DTGVSQNPRHKITKRGQNVTFRCDPISEHNRLYWYRQTLGQGPEFLTYFQNEAQLEKSRLLSDRFSAERPKGSFSTLEIQRTEQGDSAMYLCASSLGTGGGYGYTFGSGTRLTVV.

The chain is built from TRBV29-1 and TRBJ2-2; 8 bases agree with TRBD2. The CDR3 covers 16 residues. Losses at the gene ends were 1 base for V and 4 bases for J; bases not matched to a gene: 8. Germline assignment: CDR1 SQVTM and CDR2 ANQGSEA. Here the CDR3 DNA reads TGCAGCGTTGAAGGCCGGGGGGGGGTCACCACCGGGGAGCTGTTTTTT. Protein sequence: CSVEGRGGVTTGELFF.

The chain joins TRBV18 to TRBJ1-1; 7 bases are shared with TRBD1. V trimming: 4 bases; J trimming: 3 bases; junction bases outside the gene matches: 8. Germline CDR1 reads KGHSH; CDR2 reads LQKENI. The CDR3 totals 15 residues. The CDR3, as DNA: TGTGCCAGCTCACAAATGGGACAGCCAGACACTGAAGCTTTCTTT. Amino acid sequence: CASSQMGQPDTEAFF.

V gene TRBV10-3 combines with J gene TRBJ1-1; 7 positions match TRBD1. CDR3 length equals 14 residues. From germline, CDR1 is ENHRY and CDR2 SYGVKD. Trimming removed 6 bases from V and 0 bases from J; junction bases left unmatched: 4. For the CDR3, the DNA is TGTGCCATCAGCGAGGGACAGTTGAACACTGAAGCTTTCTTT. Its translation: CAISEGQLNTEAFF.

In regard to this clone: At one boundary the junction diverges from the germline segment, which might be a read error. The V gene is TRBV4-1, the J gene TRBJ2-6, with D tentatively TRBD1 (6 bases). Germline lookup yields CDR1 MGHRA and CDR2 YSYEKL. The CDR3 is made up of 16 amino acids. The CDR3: CASSQDEGAGANVLTF. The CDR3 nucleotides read TGTGCCAGCAGCCAAGATGAGGGGGCTGGGGCCAACGTCCTGACTTTC.

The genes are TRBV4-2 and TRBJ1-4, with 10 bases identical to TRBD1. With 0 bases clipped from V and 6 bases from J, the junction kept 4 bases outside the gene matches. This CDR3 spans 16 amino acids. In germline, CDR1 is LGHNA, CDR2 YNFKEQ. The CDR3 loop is CASSQDLDRGDEKLFF. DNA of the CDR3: TGTGCCAGCAGCCAAGACTTGGACAGGGGGGATGAAAAACTGTTTTTT.

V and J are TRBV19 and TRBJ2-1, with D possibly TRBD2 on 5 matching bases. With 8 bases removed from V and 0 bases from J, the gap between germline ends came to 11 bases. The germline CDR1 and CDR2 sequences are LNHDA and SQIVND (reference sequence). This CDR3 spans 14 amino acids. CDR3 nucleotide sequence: TGTGCCAGTGAAGTAGGGAGCTCCTACAATGAGCAGTTCTTC. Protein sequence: CASEVGSSYNEQFF.

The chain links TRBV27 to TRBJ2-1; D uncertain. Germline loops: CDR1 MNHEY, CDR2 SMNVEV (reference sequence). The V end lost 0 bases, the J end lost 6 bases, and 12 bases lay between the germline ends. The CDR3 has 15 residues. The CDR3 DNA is TGTGCCAGCAGTTTATCGAATCCCGGGTTCAATGAGCAGTTCTTC. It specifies CASSLSNPGFNEQFF.

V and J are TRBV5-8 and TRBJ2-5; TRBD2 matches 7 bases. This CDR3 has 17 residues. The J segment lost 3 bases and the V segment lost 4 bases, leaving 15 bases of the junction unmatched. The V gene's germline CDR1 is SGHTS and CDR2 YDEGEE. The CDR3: CASSPGGSGYRKETQYF. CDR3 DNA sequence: TGTGCCAGCAGCCCGGGGGGTTCGGGATACAGAAAAGAGACCCAGTACTTC.

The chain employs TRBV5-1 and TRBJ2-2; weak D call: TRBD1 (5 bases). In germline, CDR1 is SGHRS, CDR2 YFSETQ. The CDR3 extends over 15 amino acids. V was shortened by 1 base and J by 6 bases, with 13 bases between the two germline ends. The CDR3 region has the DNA TGCGCCAGCAGCTTGAAAGGGGTCGGTGCCGGGGAGCTGTTTTTT. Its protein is CASSLKGVGAGELFF. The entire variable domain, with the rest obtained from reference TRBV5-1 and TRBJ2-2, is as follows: KAGVTQTPRYLIKTRGQQVTLSCSPISGHRSVSWYQQTPGQGLQFLFEYFSETQRNKGNFPGRFSGRQFSNSRSEMNVSTLELGDSALYLCASSLKGVGAGELFFGEGSRLTVL.

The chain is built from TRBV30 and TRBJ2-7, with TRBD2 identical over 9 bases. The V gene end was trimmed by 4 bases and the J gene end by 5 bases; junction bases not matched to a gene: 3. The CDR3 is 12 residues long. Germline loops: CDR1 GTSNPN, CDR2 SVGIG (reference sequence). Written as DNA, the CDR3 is TGTGCCTGGAACGCGGGAGGGAACGAGCAGTACTTC. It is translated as CAWNAGGNEQYF.

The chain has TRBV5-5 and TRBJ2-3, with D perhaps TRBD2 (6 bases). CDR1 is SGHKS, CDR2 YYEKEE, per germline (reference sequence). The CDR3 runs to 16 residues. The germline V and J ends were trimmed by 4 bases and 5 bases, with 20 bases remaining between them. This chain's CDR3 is CASSNARAGWGDTQYF. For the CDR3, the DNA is TGTGCCAGCAGCAATGCTCGGGCGGGATGGGGAGATACGCAGTATTTT.

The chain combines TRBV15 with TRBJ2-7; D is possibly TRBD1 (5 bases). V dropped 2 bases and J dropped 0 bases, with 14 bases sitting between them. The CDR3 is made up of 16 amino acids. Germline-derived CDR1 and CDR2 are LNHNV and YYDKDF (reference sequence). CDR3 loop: CATSRLTGPSSYEQYF. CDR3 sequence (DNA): TGTGCCACCAGCAGACTCACAGGTCCGAGCTCCTACGAGCAGTACTTC.

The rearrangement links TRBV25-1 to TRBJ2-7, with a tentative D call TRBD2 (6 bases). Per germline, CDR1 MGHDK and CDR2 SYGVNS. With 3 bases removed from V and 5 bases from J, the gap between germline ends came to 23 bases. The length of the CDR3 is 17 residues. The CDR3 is CASSDTASGGRSDEQYF. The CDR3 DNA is TGTGCCAGCAGTGACACGGCCTCTGGTGGGAGGAGTGACGAGCAGTACTTC.

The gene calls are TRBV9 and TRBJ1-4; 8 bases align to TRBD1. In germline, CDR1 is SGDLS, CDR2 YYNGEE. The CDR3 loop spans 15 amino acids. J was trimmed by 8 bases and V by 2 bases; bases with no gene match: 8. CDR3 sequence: CASSVGQGVWEKLFF. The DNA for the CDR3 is TGTGCCAGCAGCGTCGGACAGGGTGTTTGGGAAAAACTGTTTTTT.